This entry lists 14 T cell receptor beta chains sequenced from one sample in a study of blood T cell repertoires in COVID-19 (dated by TCRdb to 2018 to 2020). Preparation of the library involved the immunoSEQ multiplex PCR assay. TCRdb carries this immuneACCESS record with in-frame sequences only. Its versions omit some clonotypes, under half of them owing to an unresolved V gene in the studies checked, with the rest unexplained. This sample lists more than 90,000 clones; 80% to 85% were detected once. Roughly 0.83% of the sample is taken by the ten largest. The sample was peripheral blood. These receptors originate from a woman aged 70-85 years with acute or convalescent COVID-19.

The chain links TRBV5-1 to TRBJ2-5; TRBD1 is a possible D gene (6 bases). The CDR3 contains 15 residues. V gave up 4 bases and J gave up 2 bases, with 15 bases separating them. CDR1 and CDR2 from the germline V gene are SGHRS and YFSETQ. This CDR3 is CASSTGHLSQETQYF. The CDR3 bases are TGCGCCAGCAGCACGGGACACCTTAGTCAAGAGACCCAGTACTTC.

This clone appeared a few times. The rearrangement uses TRBV2 and TRBJ1-2, with 8 positions matching TRBD1. The CDR3 is made up of 14 amino acids. CDR1 and CDR2 (germline): SNHLY, FYNNEI. Losses at the gene ends were 6 bases for V and 6 bases for J; bases not matched to a gene: 9. CDR3 sequence reads: CASRIGQGWDGYTF. The CDR3 DNA sequence: TGTGCCAGCAGAATAGGACAGGGATGGGATGGCTACACCTTC.

V and J are TRBV12-3 or TRBV12-4 and TRBJ1-5; no firm D call. The CDR3 has 13 amino acids. Trimming took 6 bases from V and 5 from J, leaving 11 bases between them. The chain's CDR3 is CASSPTAHQPQHF. CDR3 DNA: TGTGCCAGCAGCCCAACCGCGCATCAGCCCCAGCATTTT.

A few counts support this clone. J is TRBJ2-5 and V is TRBV15; D might be TRBD1 (6 bases). The CDR3 length is 16 residues. The germline CDR1 and CDR2 sequences are LNHNV and YYDKDF (reference sequence). Trimming took off 0 bases at V and 5 bases at J, with 16 bases between the two ends. The CDR3 DNA sequence: TGTGCCACCAGCAGAGATCTTAGCCAGGGGCTGGAGACCCAGTACTTC. It is translated as CATSRDLSQGLETQYF.

The V gene is TRBV18, the J gene TRBJ1-2; perhaps TRBD1 as D (6 bases). Germline V CDR1 and CDR2: KGHSH, LQKENI. CDR3 length: 14 residues. V was cut by 3 bases and J by 6 bases, with 14 bases left in between. The CDR3 coding sequence is TGTGCCAGCTCACCCACAGGGTTAAGAAATGGCTACACCTTC. Its translation: CASSPTGLRNGYTF.

This clone came up a few times. The chain is built from TRBV10-1 and TRBJ2-7; D is perhaps TRBD2 (6 bases). The germline gives CDR1 WNHNN, CDR2 SYGVQD (reference sequence). The CDR3 covers 13 residues. Deletions cut 3 bases from V and 8 bases from J, with 14 bases between. Here the CDR3 DNA reads TGCGCCAGCAGTGACAGGGAGGCGGGTCAGCAGTACTTC. This codes for CASSDREAGQQYF.

The chain recombines TRBV2 with TRBJ2-2; 7 bases align to TRBD2. The junction had 12 bases not matched to a gene; V was cut back by 5 bases and J by 6 bases. Germline assignment: CDR1 SNHLY and CDR2 FYNNEI. The CDR3 sequence is 16 residues long. The CDR3 nucleotides read TGTGCCAGCAGTCTTGCGGGGGTCGTGGGGGCCGGGGAGCTGTTTTTT. Amino acids: CASSLAGVVGAGELFF. Based on the CDR3 plus reference TRBV2 and TRBJ2-2, the full variable domain is EPEVTQTPSHQVTQMGQEVILRCVPISNHLYFYWYRQILGQKVEFLVSFYNNEISEKSEIFDDQFSVERPDGSNFTLKIRSTKLEDSAMYFCASSLAGVVGAGELFFGEGSRLTVL.

The V call is TRBV7-3, the J call TRBJ2-7; D may be TRBD2 (6 bases). The CDR3 is 15 amino acids. Germline V gene lookup returns CDR1 SGHTA and CDR2 FQGTGA. V was cut by 5 bases and J by 0 bases, with 14 bases left in between. The CDR3 DNA sequence: TGTGCCAGCAGCGAAACTAGCCCGATCTCCTACGAGCAGTACTTC. It yields the protein CASSETSPISYEQYF. Filled out from reference TRBV7-3 and TRBJ2-7, the complete variable domain reads GAGVSQTPSNKVTEKGKYVELRCDPISGHTALYWYRQSLGQGPEFLIYFQGTGAADDSGLPNDRFFAVRPEGSVSTLKIQRTERGDSAVYLCASSETSPISYEQYFGPGTRLTVT.

J is TRBJ1-1 and V is TRBV6-2 or TRBV6-3; TRBD1 matches at 7 bases. With 5 bases clipped from V and 0 bases from J, the junction kept 3 bases outside the gene matches. Germline lookup yields CDR1 MNHEY and CDR2 SVGEGT. This CDR3 is 14 amino acids long. CDR3 nucleotide sequence: TGTGCCAGCAGTCGGGACAGCTTGAACACTGAAGCTTTCTTT. Protein: CASSRDSLNTEAFF.

This clone was picked up a small number of times. V usage is TRBV6-6 and J usage is TRBJ2-2, with 10 bases aligning to TRBD1. This CDR3 has 16 amino acids. Germline lookup yields CDR1 MNHNY and CDR2 SVGAGI (reference sequence). Losses at the gene ends were 2 bases for V and 7 bases for J; bases not matched to a gene: 7. CDR3 bases: TGTGCCAGCAGTTACCCCCCCGGACAGGGGGGCGGGGAGCTGTTTTTT. The encoded protein is CASSYPPGQGGGELFF.

V usage is TRBV5-1 and J usage is TRBJ2-1, with D perhaps matching TRBD2 (6 bases). Germline V gene lookup returns CDR1 SGHRS and CDR2 YFSETQ. Trimming pared 6 bases from V and 7 bases from J, leaving 23 bases between. The CDR3 totals 16 residues. This chain's CDR3 is CASTPSPGVSGNEQFF. The CDR3, as DNA: TGCGCCAGCACCCCCTCTCCGGGGGTATCAGGGAATGAGCAGTTCTTC.

J is TRBJ1-6 and V is TRBV3-1 (or the pseudogene TRBV3-2), with D unclear. The CDR3 spans 16 residues. Germline CDR1 reads LGHDT; CDR2 reads YNNKEL (reference sequence). V shed 6 bases and J shed 0 bases, with 12 bases lying between them. The CDR3 region is CASSSTGSSYNSPLHF. For the CDR3, the DNA is TGTGCCAGCAGTTCCACGGGGAGCTCCTATAATTCACCCCTCCACTTT.

The chain carries TRBV30 and TRBJ1-1, with TRBD1 identical over 8 bases. The V gene's germline CDR1 is GTSNPN and CDR2 SVGIG (reference sequence). V trimming: 3 bases; J trimming: 4 bases; junction bases outside the gene matches: 4. This CDR3 is 13 amino acids long. The CDR3 coding sequence is TGTGCCTGGAGAAGGACAGGGTTCACTGAAGCTTTCTTT. It codes for CAWRRTGFTEAFF.

The chain links TRBV7-3 to TRBJ2-2; 9 bases are shared with TRBD2. Germline lookup yields CDR1 SGHTA and CDR2 FQGTGA. Unmatched junction bases numbered 5, after V lost 5 bases and J lost 1 base. The CDR3 is made up of 16 amino acids. This CDR3 reads CASSPQAGGNTGELFF. The CDR3, as DNA: TGTGCCAGCAGCCCCCAAGCGGGGGGGAACACCGGGGAGCTGTTTTTT.